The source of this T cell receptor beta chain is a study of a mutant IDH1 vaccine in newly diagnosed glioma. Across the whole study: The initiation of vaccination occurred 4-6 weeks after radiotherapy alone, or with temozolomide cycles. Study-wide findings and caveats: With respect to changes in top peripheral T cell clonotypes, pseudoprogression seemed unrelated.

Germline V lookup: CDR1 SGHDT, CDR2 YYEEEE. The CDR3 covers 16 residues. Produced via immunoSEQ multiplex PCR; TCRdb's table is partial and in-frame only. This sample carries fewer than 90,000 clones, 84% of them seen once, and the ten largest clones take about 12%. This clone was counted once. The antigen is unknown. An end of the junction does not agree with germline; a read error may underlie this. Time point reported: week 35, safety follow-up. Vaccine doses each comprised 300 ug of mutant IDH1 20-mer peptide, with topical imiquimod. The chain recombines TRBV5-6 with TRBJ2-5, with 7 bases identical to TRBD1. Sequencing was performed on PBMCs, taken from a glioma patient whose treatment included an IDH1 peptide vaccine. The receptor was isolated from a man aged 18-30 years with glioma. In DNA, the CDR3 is TGTGCCAGCAGCCTACGATTCGGACAGGACCAAGGGACCCAGTACTTC. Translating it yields CASSLRFGQDQGTQYF.